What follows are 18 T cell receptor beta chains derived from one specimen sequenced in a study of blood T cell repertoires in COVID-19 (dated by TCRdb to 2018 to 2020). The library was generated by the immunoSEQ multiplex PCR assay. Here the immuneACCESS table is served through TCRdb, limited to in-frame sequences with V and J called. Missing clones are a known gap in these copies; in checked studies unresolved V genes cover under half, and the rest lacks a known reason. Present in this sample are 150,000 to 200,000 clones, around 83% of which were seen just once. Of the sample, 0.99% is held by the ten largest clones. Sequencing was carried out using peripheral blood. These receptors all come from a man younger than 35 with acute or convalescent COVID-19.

CDR3 sequence (DNA): TGTGCCAGCAGCTTTGGAGAGGAAAACACCATATATTTT. It is translated as CASSFGEENTIYF. V gene TRBV7-9 combines with J gene TRBJ1-3; D unresolved. Per germline, CDR1 SEHNR and CDR2 FQNEAQ (reference sequence). Trimming pared 3 bases from V and 6 bases from J, leaving 9 bases between. The CDR3 has 13 residues.

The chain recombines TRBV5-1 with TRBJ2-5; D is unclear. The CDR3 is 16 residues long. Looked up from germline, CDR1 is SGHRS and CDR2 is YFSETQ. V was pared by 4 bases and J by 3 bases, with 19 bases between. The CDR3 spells CASSPLGQTKKETQYF. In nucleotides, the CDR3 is TGCGCCAGCAGCCCGCTGGGCCAAACGAAGAAAGAGACCCAGTACTTC.

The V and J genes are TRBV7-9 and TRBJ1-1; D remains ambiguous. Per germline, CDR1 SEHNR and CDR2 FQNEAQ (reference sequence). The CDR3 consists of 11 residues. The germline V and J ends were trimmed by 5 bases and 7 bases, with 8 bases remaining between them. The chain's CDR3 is CASSRHNEAFF. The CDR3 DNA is TGTGCCAGCAGCCGACACAATGAAGCTTTCTTT.

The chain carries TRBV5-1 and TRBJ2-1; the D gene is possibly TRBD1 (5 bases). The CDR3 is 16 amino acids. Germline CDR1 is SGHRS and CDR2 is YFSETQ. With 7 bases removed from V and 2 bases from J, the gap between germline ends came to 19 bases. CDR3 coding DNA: TGCGCCAGCGCTCCCCGCCCCAACAGGCCCTACAATGAGCAGTTCTTC. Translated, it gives CASAPRPNRPYNEQFF. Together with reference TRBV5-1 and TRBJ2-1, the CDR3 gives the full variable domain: KAGVTQTPRYLIKTRGQQVTLSCSPISGHRSVSWYQQTPGQGLQFLFEYFSETQRNKGNFPGRFSGRQFSNSRSEMNVSTLELGDSALYLCASAPRPNRPYNEQFFGPGTRLTVL.

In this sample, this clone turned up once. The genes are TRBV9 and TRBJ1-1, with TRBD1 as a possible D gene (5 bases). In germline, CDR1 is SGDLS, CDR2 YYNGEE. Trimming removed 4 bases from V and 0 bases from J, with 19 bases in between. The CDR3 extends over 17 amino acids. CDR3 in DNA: TGTGCCAGCAGCCCAGCCAGACAGCCTATCATGAACACTGAAGCTTTCTTT. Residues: CASSPARQPIMNTEAFF.

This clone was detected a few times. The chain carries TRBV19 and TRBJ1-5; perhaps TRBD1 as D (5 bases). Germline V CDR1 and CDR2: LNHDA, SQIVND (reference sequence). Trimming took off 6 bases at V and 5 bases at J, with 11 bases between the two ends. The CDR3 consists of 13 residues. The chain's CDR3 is CASRRQIDQPQHF. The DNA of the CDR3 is TGTGCCAGTAGAAGACAGATCGATCAGCCCCAGCATTTT.

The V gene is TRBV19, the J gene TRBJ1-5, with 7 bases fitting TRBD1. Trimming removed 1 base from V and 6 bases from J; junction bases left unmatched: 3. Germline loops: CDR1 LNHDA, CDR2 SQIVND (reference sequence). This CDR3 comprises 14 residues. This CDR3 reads CASSIGPGGQPQHF. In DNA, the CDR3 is TGTGCCAGTAGTATAGGGCCAGGGGGTCAGCCCCAGCATTTT. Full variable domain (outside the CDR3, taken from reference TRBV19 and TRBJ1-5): DGGITQSPKYLFRKEGQNVTLSCEQNLNHDAMYWYRQDPGQGLRLIYYSQIVNDFQKGDIAEGYSVSREKKESFPLTVTSAQKNPTAFYLCASSIGPGGQPQHFGDGTRLSIL.

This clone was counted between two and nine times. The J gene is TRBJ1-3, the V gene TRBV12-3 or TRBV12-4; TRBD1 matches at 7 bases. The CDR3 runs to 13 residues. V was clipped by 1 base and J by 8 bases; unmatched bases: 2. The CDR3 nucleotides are TGTGCCAGCAGTTTAGGACAGGGTCACACCATATATTTT. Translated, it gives CASSLGQGHTIYF.

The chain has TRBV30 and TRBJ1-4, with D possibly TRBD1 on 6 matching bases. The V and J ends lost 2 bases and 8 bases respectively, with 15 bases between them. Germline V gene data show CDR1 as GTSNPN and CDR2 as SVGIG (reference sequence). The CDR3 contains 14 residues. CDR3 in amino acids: CAWSNTGRGEKLFF. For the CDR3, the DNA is TGTGCCTGGAGTAACACAGGGAGGGGAGAAAAACTGTTTTTT.

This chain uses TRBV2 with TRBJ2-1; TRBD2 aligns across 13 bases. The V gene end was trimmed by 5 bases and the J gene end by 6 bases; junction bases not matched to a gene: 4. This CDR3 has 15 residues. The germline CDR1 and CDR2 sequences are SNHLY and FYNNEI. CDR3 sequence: CASSPLAGGLNEQFF. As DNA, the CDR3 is TGTGCCAGCAGTCCACTAGCGGGGGGGCTCAATGAGCAGTTCTTC. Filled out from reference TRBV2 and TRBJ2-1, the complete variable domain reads EPEVTQTPSHQVTQMGQEVILRCVPISNHLYFYWYRQILGQKVEFLVSFYNNEISEKSEIFDDQFSVERPDGSNFTLKIRSTKLEDSAMYFCASSPLAGGLNEQFFGPGTRLTVL.

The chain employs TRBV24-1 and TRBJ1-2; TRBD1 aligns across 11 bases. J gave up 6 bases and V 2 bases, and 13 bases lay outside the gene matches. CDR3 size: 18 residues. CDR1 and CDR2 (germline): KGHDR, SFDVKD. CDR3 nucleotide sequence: TGTGCCACCAGTGATTCGAACGAGCGGGACAGGGGGATGGATGGCTACACCTTC. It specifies CATSDSNERDRGMDGYTF.

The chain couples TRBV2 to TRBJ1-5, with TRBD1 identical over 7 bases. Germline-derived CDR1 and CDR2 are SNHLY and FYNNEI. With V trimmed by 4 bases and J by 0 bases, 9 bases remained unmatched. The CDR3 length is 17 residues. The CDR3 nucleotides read TGTGCCAGCAGTGTAGAGGACAGGCTTTATAGCAATCAGCCCCAGCATTTT. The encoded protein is CASSVEDRLYSNQPQHF.

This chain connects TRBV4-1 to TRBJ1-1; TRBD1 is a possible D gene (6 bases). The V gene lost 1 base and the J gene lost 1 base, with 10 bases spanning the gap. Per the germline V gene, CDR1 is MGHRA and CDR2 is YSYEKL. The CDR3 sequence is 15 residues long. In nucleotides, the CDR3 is TGCGCCAGCAGCCAAGCTTCGACAGGGAACACTGAAGCTTTCTTT. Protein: CASSQASTGNTEAFF.

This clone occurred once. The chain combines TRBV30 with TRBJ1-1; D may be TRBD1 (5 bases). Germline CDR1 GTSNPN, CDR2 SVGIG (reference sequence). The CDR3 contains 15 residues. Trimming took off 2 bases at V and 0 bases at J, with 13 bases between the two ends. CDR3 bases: TGTGCCTGGAGTTCAGACCGGGGGATGAACACTGAAGCTTTCTTT. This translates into CAWSSDRGMNTEAFF.

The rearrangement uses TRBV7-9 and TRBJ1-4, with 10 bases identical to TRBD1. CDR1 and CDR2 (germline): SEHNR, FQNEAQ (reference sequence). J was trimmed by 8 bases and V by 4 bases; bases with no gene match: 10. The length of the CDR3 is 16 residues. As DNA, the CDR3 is TGTGCCAGCAGCTCTTCGCCCGGGACAGGGGAAGAAAAACTGTTTTTT. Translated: CASSSSPGTGEEKLFF.

The CDR3 loop reads CASQTGTGVNGYTF. CDR3 coding DNA: TGTGCCAGCCAGACGGGGACAGGGGTGAATGGCTACACCTTC. The chain combines TRBV6-5 with TRBJ1-2; the match to TRBD1 covers 10 bases. Germline V gene lookup returns CDR1 MNHEY and CDR2 SVGAGI. V trimming: 8 bases; J trimming: 6 bases; junction bases outside the gene matches: 9. The CDR3 is 14 amino acids.

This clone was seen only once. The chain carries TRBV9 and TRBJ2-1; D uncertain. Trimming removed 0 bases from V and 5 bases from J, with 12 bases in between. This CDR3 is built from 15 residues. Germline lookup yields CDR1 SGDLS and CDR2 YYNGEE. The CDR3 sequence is CASSVVPVVNNEQFF. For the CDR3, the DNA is TGTGCCAGCAGCGTAGTGCCGGTAGTGAACAATGAGCAGTTCTTC.

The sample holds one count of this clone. This CDR3 is CASGLGLAGEQYV. The CDR3 DNA reads TGTGCTAGTGGTTTGGGACTAGCGGGGGAGCAGTACGTC. This rearrangement joins TRBV12-5 to TRBJ2-7, with 11 bases lining up with TRBD2. The V gene end was trimmed by 1 base and the J gene end by 7 bases; junction bases not matched to a gene: 0. The CDR3 runs to 13 residues. Germline V gene data show CDR1 as LGHNT and CDR2 as FRNRAP.